Listed below are T cell receptor beta chains from one sample, sequenced in a study of blood T cell repertoires in COVID-19. The protocol was immunoSEQ multiplex PCR, while the TCRdb copy is restricted to in-frame clones and leaves out a portion. The table has about 76,000 clones, 65% to 90% seen once. Specimen: peripheral blood. The source of these receptors is a man aged 45-65 years with COVID-19, enrolled during active disease. CDR3s include the opening cysteine and the closing phenylalanine or tryptophan. The D gene is left open where the match is weak.

j_call | v_call | d_call | cdr3_aa
TRBJ1-2 | TRBV5-5 | TRBD1 | CASSPGTGWYGYTF
TRBJ2-4 | TRBV4-1 | TRBD2 | CASSQDWRTSRKNIQYF
TRBJ2-2 | TRBV28 | NA | CASSLFGGQDTGELFF
TRBJ1-1 | TRBV19 | TRBD1 | CASSIQGAGTEAFF
TRBJ1-4 | TRBV28 | NA | CASSALIGRGEKLFF
TRBJ2-7 | TRBV4-1 | NA | CASSQELGGRGKEQYF
TRBJ1-6 | TRBV3-1/TRBV3-2 | TRBD1 | CASSQPATGFEASPLHF
TRBJ1-6 | TRBV15 | TRBD1 | CATSRDLQGNSPLHF
TRBJ1-2 | TRBV19 | NA | CASSINRDRGYTF
TRBJ1-6 | TRBV9 | TRBD1 | CASSPNPSDRGKSPLHF
TRBJ1-2 | TRBV12-3/TRBV12-4 | NA | CASSLGLVYGYTF
TRBJ1-1 | TRBV9 | TRBD1 | CASSGGTGFNTEAFF
TRBJ1-4 | TRBV4-1 | TRBD1 | CASSHRDRGLSGEKLFF
TRBJ1-2 | TRBV6-6 | TRBD1 | CASSPRGTGGDYSGYTF
TRBJ2-3 | TRBV5-1 | TRBD2 | CASSRGLAGTTDTQYF
TRBJ1-4 | TRBV7-6 | TRBD1 | CASSRDRATNEKLFF
TRBJ1-2 | TRBV5-1 | NA | CASSLVPQTRGGYTF
TRBJ1-6 | TRBV7-2 | TRBD1 | CASTGQPGTGVEPLHF
TRBJ2-1 | TRBV18 | TRBD1 | CASSPNRGQGLNEQFF
TRBJ1-2 | TRBV30 | NA | CAWTYGRVDYGYTF
TRBJ2-5 | TRBV12-3/TRBV12-4 | NA | CASSLFGETQYF
TRBJ1-2 | TRBV6-4 | TRBD1 | CASRTNRDSNYGYTF
TRBJ2-7 | TRBV11-1 | TRBD2 | CASSFRLAGYEQYF
TRBJ1-3 | TRBV6-5 | NA | CASGWGDGGRNTIYF
TRBJ2-2 | TRBV28 | NA | CASSLWGANTGELFF
TRBJ1-2 | TRBV5-5 | TRBD1 | CASSLIPGGDGYTF
TRBJ2-1 | TRBV11-2 | TRBD2 | CASSLRTSGLYNEQFF
TRBJ1-1 | TRBV6-4 | TRBD1 | CASSPDRAGTEAFF
TRBJ2-7 | TRBV5-1 | NA | CASSLSPRGTYEQYF
TRBJ2-1 | TRBV15 | NA | CATSRDPAATLIYNEQFF